This passage covers 4 T cell receptor beta chains from one sample sequenced in a study of memory CD4+ T cells and cytomegalovirus serostatus. The sort gate was single viable CD3+CD4+CD8-CD45RO+ cells for memory CD4+ T cells. Assay used: immunoSEQ multiplex PCR; TCRdb lists only in-frame clones, some missing. Altogether approximately 46,000 clones are present, roughly 73% being singletons, with the ten largest covering under 0.7%. Sequencing was performed on memory CD4+ T cells from blood. The receptors shown here come from an adult in good health and CMV-seronegative.

J is TRBJ2-2 and V is TRBV5-6, with D perhaps matching TRBD2 (6 bases). Germline lookup yields CDR1 SGHDT and CDR2 YYEEEE. This CDR3 has 17 residues. V lost 7 bases and J lost 5, with 24 bases in between. CDR3 sequence: CASQRPIGGMRTGELFF. DNA of the CDR3: TGTGCCAGCCAAAGGCCCATCGGGGGAATGAGGACCGGGGAGCTGTTTTTT.

This chain links TRBV14 with TRBJ2-2; D call uncertain. The ends were cut back, 7 bases at V and 4 bases at J, with 19 bases in the middle. The CDR3 totals 16 residues. CDR1 and CDR2 (germline): SGHDN, FVKESK. CDR3 residues: CASTRTVGRGTGELFF. In DNA, the CDR3 is TGTGCCAGCACCAGGACGGTTGGGCGTGGCACCGGGGAGCTGTTTTTT.

This clone was seen just once. V and J are TRBV7-6 and TRBJ2-7, with D tentatively TRBD2 (6 bases). Germline V lookup: CDR1 SGHVS, CDR2 FNYEAQ. Trimming pared 5 bases from V and 0 bases from J, leaving 14 bases between. The CDR3 covers 15 residues. The CDR3 loop reads CASSPRAGSSYEQYF. CDR3 nucleotide sequence: TGTGCCAGCAGCCCCAGGGCGGGGAGCTCCTACGAGCAGTACTTC. Filled out from reference TRBV7-6 and TRBJ2-7, the complete variable domain reads GAGVSQSPRYKVTKRGQDVALRCDPISGHVSLYWYRQALGQGPEFLTYFNYEAQQDKSGLPNDRFSAERPEGSISTLTIQRTEQRDSAMYRCASSPRAGSSYEQYFGPGTRLTVT.

The rearrangement links TRBV13 to TRBJ1-2, with TRBD1 matching 7 bases. Unmatched junction bases numbered 2, after V lost 3 bases and J lost 7 bases. The CDR3 contains 12 residues. Germline values: CDR1 PRHDT, CDR2 FYEKMQ (reference sequence). The CDR3 sequence: CASSFGQVGYTF. The CDR3 region has the DNA TGTGCCAGCAGCTTCGGACAGGTTGGCTACACCTTC.